Described below is a single T cell receptor beta chain sequence and its context. As yet, its antigen is unknown. CDR1 is SGHRS, CDR2 YFSETQ, per germline. This CDR3 is 15 amino acids long. The V gene lost 0 bases and the J gene lost 2 bases, with 8 bases spanning the gap. Patients were ineligible given autoimmune disease history or systemic immunosuppression. This sample was included in a study of OX40 agonist ivuxolimab in advanced cancers. Study in general: Cohort: about 80% men, mean age about 62, aged about 23 to 80. 30% to 40% of patients had received prior checkpoint inhibitor therapy.

Overall study findings and caveats: The study observed clonal expansion of CD4+ and CD8+ blood T cells by week 6 at 0.1 to 3.0 mg/kg.

Profiling relied on immunoSEQ multiplex PCR, and the TCRdb table lists in-frame clones only, not all of them. Found here are some 52,000 clones, 94% of them singletons; the top ten hold approximately 12%. The sample consisted of CD4+ or CD8+ T cells sorted from blood, taken in a trial of the OX40 agonist ivuxolimab. This chain joins TRBV5-1 and TRBJ2-2; no definite D call. This receptor was identified in an adult with an advanced solid tumor such as melanoma, head and neck, liver or kidney cancer. CDR3 region: CASSLEDTNTGELFF. DNA of the CDR3: TGCGCCAGCAGCTTGGAGGATACTAACACCGGGGAGCTGTTTTTT. Variable domain in full (rest from reference TRBV5-1 and TRBJ2-2): KAGVTQTPRYLIKTRGQQVTLSCSPISGHRSVSWYQQTPGQGLQFLFEYFSETQRNKGNFPGRFSGRQFSNSRSEMNVSTLELGDSALYLCASSLEDTNTGELFFGEGSRLTVL.